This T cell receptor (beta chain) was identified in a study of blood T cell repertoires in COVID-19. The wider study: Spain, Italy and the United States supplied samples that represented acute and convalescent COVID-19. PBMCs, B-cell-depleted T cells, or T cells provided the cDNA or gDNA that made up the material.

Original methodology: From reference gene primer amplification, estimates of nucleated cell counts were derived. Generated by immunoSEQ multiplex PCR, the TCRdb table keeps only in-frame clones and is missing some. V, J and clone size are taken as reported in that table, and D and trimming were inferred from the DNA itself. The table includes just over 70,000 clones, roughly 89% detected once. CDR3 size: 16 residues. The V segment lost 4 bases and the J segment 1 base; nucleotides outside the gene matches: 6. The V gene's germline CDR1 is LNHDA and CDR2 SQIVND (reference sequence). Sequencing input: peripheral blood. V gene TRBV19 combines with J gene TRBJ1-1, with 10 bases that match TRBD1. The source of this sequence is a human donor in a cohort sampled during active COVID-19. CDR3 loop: CASSTWTGGRNTEAFF. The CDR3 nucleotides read TGTGCCAGTAGTACATGGACAGGGGGAAGGAACACTGAAGCTTTCTTT.